The 8 T cell receptor beta chains below all came from one sample that was sequenced in a study of PD-1 blockade in mismatch repair-deficient tumors. TCRdb's table, derived via immunoSEQ multiplex PCR, lists solely in-frame clones and lacks some. Of over 60,000 clones listed, approximately 88% are singletons. The sample consisted of peripheral blood, taken 52 weeks after starting pembrolizumab. Receptors originate from an adult with mismatch repair-deficient cancer.

The chain employs TRBV14 and TRBJ1-3, with D maybe TRBD1 (5 bases). Trimming removed 1 base at V and 4 bases at J, with 11 bases between. Germline V lookup: CDR1 SGHDN, CDR2 FVKESK. The CDR3 is 15 amino acids. The CDR3 is CASSQGGYAGNTIYF. CDR3 DNA: TGTGCCAGCAGCCAAGGGGGCTACGCGGGAAACACCATATATTTT. Drawing the rest from reference TRBV14 and TRBJ1-3, the complete variable domain is EAGVTQFPSHSVIEKGQTVTLRCDPISGHDNLYWYRRVMGKEIKFLLHFVKESKQDESGMPNNRFLAERTGGTYSTLKVQPAELEDSGVYFCASSQGGYAGNTIYFGEGSWLTVV.

The chain is built from TRBV6-1 and TRBJ2-7; D gene unclear. Trimming stripped 3 bases from V and 12 bases from J, with 15 bases between. The CDR3 covers 12 residues. Germline CDR1 is MNHNS and CDR2 is SASEGT. CDR3 DNA sequence: TGTGCCAGCAGTGACGAGCCCGAAATCCCGTACTTC. Protein product: CASSDEPEIPYF.

The count of this clone is one. V is TRBV4-1 and J is TRBJ2-5; 9 bases line up with TRBD2. The CDR3 contains 13 residues. Germline CDR1 and CDR2: MGHRA and YSYEKL. The J segment lost 5 bases and the V segment lost 4 bases, leaving 2 bases of the junction unmatched. The CDR3 here is CASSLSGRETQYF. The CDR3 region has the DNA TGCGCCAGCAGCCTAAGCGGGAGGGAGACCCAGTACTTC.

The chain couples TRBV4-2 to TRBJ1-3; D is undetermined. V lost 1 base and J lost 0, with 10 bases in between. The CDR3 totals 16 residues. Germline CDR1 and CDR2: LGHNA and YNFKEQ. This CDR3 reads CASSQVPVRSGNTIYF. CDR3 sequence (DNA): TGTGCCAGCAGCCAAGTCCCGGTCCGCTCTGGAAACACCATATATTTT.

This chain uses TRBV28 with TRBJ1-1; D perhaps matches TRBD1 (5 bases). Germline assignment: CDR1 MDHEN and CDR2 SYDVKM. This CDR3 has 14 residues. V lost 5 bases and J 7 bases, leaving 17 bases between the germline ends. The CDR3 DNA reads as TGTGCCAGCAGTCCCCCACGGAGGGACGGTGAAGCTTTCTTT. It translates to CASSPPRRDGEAFF.

The chain couples TRBV5-6 to TRBJ1-2, with 7 bases aligning to TRBD1. This CDR3 comprises 15 residues. V lost 0 bases, J lost 4 bases, and 6 bases stayed unmatched. The germline V gene encodes CDR1 SGHDT and CDR2 YYEEEE. The CDR3 DNA follows: TGTGCCAGCAGCTTGGGGGACAGATGGCCCTATGGCTACACCTTC. Residues: CASSLGDRWPYGYTF. Supplemented by reference TRBV5-6 and TRBJ1-2, the full variable domain reads DAGVTQSPTHLIKTRGQQVTLRCSPKSGHDTVSWYQQALGQGPQFIFQYYEEEERQRGNFPDRFSGHQFPNYSSELNVNALLLGDSALYLCASSLGDRWPYGYTFGSGTRLTVV.

This clone was seen once. V usage is TRBV14 and J usage is TRBJ2-5, with D possibly matching TRBD2 (6 bases). This CDR3 comprises 15 residues. Trimming cost V 1 base and J 4 bases, with 13 bases left between them. CDR1 and CDR2 from the germline V gene are SGHDN and FVKESK. CDR3 residues: CASSQAQAGLETQYF. CDR3 DNA sequence: TGTGCCAGCAGCCAAGCGCAGGCGGGGTTAGAGACCCAGTACTTC.

The chain combines TRBV19 with TRBJ1-3, with D possibly being TRBD1 (5 bases). The CDR3 length is 15 residues. V lost 3 bases and J lost 0, with 9 bases in between. Germline assignment: CDR1 LNHDA and CDR2 SQIVND (reference sequence). CDR3 in amino acids: CASSITGRSGNTIYF. CDR3 coding DNA: TGTGCCAGTAGTATCACAGGACGCTCTGGAAACACCATATATTTT.